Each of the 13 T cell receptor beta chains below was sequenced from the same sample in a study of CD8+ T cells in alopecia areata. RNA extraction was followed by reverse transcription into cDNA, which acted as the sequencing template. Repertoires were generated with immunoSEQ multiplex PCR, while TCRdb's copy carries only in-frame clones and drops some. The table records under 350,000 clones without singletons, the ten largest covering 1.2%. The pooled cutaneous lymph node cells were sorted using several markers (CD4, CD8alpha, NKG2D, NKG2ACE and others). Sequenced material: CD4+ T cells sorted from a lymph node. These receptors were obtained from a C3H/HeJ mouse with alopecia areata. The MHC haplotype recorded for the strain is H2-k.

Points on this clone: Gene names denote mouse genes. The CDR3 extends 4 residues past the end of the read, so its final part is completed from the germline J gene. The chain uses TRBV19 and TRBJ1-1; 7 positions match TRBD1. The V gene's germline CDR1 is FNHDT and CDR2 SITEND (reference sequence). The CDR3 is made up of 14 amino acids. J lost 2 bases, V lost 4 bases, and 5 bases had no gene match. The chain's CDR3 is CASSHDRANTEVFF. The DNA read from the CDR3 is TGTGCCAGCAGTCATGACAGGGCTAACACA.

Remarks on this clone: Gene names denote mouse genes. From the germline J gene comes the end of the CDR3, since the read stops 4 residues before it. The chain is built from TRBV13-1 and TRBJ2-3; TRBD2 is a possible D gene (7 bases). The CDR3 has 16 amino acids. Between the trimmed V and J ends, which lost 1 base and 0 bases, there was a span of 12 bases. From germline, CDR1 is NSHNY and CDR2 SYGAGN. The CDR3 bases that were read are TGTGCCAGCAGTGATCTGGGGGCCCATAGTGCAGAA. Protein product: CASSDLGAHSAE. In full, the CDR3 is CASSDLGAHSAETLYF.

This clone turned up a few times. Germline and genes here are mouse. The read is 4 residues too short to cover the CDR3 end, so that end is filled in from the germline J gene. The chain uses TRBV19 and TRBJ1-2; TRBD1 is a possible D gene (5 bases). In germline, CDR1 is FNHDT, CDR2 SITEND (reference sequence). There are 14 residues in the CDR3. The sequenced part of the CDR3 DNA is TGTGCCAGCAGTATAGGGGACTGGGGGGAC. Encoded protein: CASSIGDWGD. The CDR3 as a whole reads CASSIGDWGDDYTF.

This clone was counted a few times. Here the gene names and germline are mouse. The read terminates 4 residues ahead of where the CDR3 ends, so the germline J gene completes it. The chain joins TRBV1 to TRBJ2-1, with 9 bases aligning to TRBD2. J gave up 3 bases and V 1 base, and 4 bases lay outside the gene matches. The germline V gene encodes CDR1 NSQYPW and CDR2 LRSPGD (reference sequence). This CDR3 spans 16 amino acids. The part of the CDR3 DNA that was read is TGCACCTGCAGTGCAGTCACCTGGGGGGGCTATGCT. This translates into CTCSAVTWGGYA. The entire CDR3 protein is CTCSAVTWGGYAEQFF. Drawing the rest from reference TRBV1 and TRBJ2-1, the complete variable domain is VTLLEQNPRWRLVPRGQAVNLRCILKNSQYPWMSWYQQDLQKQLQWLFTLRSPGDKEVKSLPGADYLATRVTDTELRLQVANMSQGRTLYCTCSAVTWGGYAEQFFGPGTRLTVL.

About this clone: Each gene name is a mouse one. CDR3 loop: CASSTGTGTSAETLYF. CDR3 bases read: TGTGCCAGCAGTACCGGGACTGGGACTAGTGCAGAA. V usage is TRBV14 and J usage is TRBJ2-3; TRBD2 aligns across 9 bases. The sequenced fragment ends 4 residues before the CDR3 boundary, so the rest is inferred from the germline J gene. Losses at the gene ends were 4 bases for V and 0 bases for J; bases not matched to a gene: 6. CDR1 is SGHDT and CDR2 is FRDEAV in the germline V gene. There are 16 residues in the CDR3.

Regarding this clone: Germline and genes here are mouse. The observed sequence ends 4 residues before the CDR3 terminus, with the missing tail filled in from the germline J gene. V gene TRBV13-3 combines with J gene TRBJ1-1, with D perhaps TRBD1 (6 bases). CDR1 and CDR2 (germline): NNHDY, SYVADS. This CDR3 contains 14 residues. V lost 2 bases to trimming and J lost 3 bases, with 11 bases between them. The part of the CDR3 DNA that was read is TGTGCCAGCAGTGAGCACAGGGTGGACACA. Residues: CASSEHRVDT. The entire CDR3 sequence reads CASSEHRVDTEVFF.

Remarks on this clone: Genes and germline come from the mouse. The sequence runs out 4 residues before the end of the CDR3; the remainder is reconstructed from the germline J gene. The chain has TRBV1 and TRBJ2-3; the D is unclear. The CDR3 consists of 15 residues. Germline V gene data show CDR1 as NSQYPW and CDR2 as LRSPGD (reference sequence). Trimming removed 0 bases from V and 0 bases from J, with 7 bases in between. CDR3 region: CTCSADNISAETLYF. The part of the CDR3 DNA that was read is TGCACCTGCAGTGCAGATAACATAAGTGCAGAA.

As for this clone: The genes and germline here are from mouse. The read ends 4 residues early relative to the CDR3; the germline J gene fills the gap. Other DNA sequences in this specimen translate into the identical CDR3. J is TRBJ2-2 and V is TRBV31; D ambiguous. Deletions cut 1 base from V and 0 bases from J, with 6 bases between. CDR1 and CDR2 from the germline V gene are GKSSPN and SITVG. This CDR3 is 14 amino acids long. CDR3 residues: CAWSQGANTGQLYF. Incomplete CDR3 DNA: TGTGCCTGGAGTCAGGGTGCAAACACCGGG.

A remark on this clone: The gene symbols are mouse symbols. CDR3 protein: CAWSLMGSSAETLYF. The part of the CDR3 DNA that was read is TGTGCCTGGAGTCTAATGGGGTCTAGTGCAGAA. The chain uses TRBV31 and TRBJ2-3; D may be TRBD2 (5 bases). The read falls 4 residues short of the CDR3 end, and the missing part is taken from the germline J gene. Germline CDR1 GKSSPN, CDR2 SITVG. The length of the CDR3 is 15 residues. V shed 0 bases and J shed 0 bases, with 10 bases lying between them.

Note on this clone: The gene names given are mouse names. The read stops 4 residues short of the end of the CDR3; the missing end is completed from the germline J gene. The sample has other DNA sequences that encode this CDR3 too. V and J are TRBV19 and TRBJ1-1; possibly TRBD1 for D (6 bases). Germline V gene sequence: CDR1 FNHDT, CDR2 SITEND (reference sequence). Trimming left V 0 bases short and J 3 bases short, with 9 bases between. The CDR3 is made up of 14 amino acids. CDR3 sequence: CASSIGGRDTEVFF. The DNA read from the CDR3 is TGTGCCAGCAGTATAGGGGGGCGCGACACA.

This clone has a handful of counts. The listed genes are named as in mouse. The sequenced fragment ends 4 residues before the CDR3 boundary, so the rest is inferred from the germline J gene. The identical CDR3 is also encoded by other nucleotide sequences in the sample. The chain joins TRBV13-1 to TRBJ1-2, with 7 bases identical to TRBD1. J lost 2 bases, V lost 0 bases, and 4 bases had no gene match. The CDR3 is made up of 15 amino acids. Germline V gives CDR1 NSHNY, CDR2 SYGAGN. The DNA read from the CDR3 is TGTGCCAGCAGTGATGACAGGGGTCGTAACTCC. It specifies CASSDDRGRNS. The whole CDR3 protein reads CASSDDRGRNSDYTF.

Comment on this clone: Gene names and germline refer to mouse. The covered CDR3 bases are TGTGCCAGCAGTAAGGGGGCGGGA. Its translation is CASSKGAG. The whole CDR3 sequence is CASSKGAGEVFF. V is TRBV19 and J is TRBJ1-1; 7 bases match TRBD1. Coverage ceases 4 residues before the CDR3 finishes, and the germline J gene fills in the end. Germline CDR1 is FNHDT and CDR2 is SITEND (reference sequence). CDR3 size: 12 residues.

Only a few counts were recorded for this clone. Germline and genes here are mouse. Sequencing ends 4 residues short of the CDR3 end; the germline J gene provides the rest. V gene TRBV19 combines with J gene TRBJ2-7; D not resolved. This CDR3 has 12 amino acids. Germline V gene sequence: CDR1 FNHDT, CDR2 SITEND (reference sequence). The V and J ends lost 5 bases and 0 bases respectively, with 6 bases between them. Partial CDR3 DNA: TGTGCCAGCAGACACCTCTCCTAT. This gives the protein CASRHLSY. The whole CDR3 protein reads CASRHLSYEQYF. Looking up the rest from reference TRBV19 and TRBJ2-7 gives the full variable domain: GGIITQTPKFLIGQEGQKLTLKCQQNFNHDTMYWYRQDSGKGLRLIYYSITENDLQKGDLSEGYDASREKKSSFSLTVTSAQKNEMAVFLCASRHLSYEQYFGPGTRLTVL.